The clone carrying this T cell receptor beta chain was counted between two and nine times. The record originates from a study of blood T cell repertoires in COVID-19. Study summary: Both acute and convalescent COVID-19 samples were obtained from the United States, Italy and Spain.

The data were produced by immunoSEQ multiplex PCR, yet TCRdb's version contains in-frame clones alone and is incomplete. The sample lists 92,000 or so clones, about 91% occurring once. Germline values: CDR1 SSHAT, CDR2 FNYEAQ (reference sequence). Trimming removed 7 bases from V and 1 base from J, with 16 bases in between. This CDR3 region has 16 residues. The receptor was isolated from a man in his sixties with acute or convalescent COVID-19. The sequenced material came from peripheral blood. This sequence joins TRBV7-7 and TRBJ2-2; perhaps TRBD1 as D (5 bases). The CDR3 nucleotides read TGTGCCAGCACCCCCTCCCCAACAGGGAACACCGGGGAGCTGTTTTTT. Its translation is CASTPSPTGNTGELFF.